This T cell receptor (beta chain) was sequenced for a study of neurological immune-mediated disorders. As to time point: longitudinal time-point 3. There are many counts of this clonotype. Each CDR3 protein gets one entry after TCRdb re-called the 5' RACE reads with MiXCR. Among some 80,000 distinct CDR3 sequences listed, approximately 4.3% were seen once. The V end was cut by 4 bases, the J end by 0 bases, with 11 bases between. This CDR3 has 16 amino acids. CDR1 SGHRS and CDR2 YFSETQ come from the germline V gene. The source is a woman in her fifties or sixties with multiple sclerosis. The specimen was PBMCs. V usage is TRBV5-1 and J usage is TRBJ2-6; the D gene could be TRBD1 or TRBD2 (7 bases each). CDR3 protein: CASSQGGASGANVLTF. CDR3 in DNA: TGCGCCAGCAGCCAGGGGGGGGCCTCTGGGGCCAACGTCCTGACTTTC.